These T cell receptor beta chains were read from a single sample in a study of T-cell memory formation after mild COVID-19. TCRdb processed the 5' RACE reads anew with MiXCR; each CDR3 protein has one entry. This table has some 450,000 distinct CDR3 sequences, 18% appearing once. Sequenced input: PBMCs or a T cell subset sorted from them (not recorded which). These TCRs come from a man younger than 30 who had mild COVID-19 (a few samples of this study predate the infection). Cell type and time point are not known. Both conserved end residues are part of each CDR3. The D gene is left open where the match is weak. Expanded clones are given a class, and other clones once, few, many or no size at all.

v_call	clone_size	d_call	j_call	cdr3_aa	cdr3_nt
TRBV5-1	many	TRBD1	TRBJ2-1	CASSLGQVSDEQFF	TGCGCCAGCAGCCTAGGACAGGTTAGCGATGAGCAGTTCTTC
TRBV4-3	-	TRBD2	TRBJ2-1	CASSQEGLAGDNEQFF	TGCGCCAGCAGCCAAGAAGGGCTAGCGGGGGATAATGAGCAGTTCTTC
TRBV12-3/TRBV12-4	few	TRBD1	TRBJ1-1	CASRRDRLKAFF	TGTGCCAGCAGGAGGGACAGGTTAAAAGCTTTCTTT
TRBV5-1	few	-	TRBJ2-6	CASSPVVGSGANVLTF	TGCGCCAGCAGCCCCGTAGTCGGCTCTGGGGCCAACGTCCTGACTTTC
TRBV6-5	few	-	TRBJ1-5	CASSFTGFNQPQHF	TGTGCCAGCAGTTTCACAGGGTTTAATCAGCCCCAGCATTTT
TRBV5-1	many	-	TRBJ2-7	CASSPQGYEQYF	TGTGCCAGCAGTCCCCAGGGCTACGAGCAGTACTTC
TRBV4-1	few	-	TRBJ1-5	CASSQGQGMSNQPQHF	TGCGCCAGCAGCCAAGGTCAGGGTATGAGTAATCAGCCCCAGCATTTT
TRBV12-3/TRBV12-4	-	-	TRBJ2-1	CASGTVNEQFF	TGTGCCAGCGGGACGGTGAATGAGCAGTTCTTC
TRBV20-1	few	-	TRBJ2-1	CSAPWGPRSYNEQFF	TGCAGTGCCCCCTGGGGACCCCGCTCCTACAATGAGCAGTTCTTC
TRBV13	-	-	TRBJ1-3	CASRVRGNTIYF	TGTGCCAGCAGGGTCCGTGGAAACACCATATATTTT
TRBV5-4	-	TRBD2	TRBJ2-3	CASSLAAGRGDTQYF	TGTGCCAGCAGCTTGGCCGCGGGGAGGGGAGATACGCAGTATTTT
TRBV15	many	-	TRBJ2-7	CATSRDSLTSYEQYF	TGTGCCACCAGCAGGGACTCCCTGACCTCCTACGAGCAGTACTTC
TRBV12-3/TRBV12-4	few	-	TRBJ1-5	CASSSGLTFDQPQHF	TGTGCCAGCAGCTCGGGACTGACCTTTGATCAGCCCCAGCATTTT
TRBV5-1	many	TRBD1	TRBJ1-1	CASSLTRQGLGAFF	TGCGCCAGCAGCCTGACTCGACAGGGCCTCGGAGCTTTCTTT
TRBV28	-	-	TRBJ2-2	CASTSGPGELFF	TGTGCCAGCACCAGCGGTCCCGGGGAGCTGTTTTTT
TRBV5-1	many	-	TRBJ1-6	CASSWDLGSPLHF	TGCGCCAGCAGCTGGGACCTTGGCTCACCCCTCCACTTT
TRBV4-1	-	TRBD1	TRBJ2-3	CASSHQTGATDTQYF	TGCGCCAGCAGCCACCAGACAGGGGCAACAGATACGCAGTATTTT
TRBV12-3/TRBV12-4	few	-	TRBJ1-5	CASSFGGADQPQHF	TGTGCCAGCAGTTTCGGCGGGGCGGACCAGCCCCAGCATTTT
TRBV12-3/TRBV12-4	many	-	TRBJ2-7	CASSFGSYEQYF	TGTGCCAGCAGTTTCGGATCCTACGAGCAGTACTTC
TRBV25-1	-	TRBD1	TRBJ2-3	CATHLGGQDSTDTQYF	TGTGCCACCCACCTAGGGGGACAGGATAGCACAGATACGCAGTATTTT
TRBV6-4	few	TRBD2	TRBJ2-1	CASSGLAGENEQFF	TGTGCCAGCAGTGGACTAGCGGGAGAGAATGAGCAGTTCTTC
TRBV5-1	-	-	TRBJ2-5	CASSLTPPETQYF	TGCGCCAGCAGCTTGACACCGCCTGAGACCCAGTACTTC
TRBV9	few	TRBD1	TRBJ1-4	CASSPTGFDEKLFF	TGTGCCAGCAGCCCGACAGGGTTCGATGAAAAACTGTTTTTT
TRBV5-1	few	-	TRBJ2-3	CASSQLVTDTQYF	TGCGCCAGCAGCCAACTGGTCACAGATACGCAGTATTTT
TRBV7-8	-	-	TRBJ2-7	CASSQDRNYYEQYF	TGTGCCAGCAGCCAAGACAGGAATTACTACGAGCAGTACTTC
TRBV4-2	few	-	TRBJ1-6	CASSQEVGNSPLHF	TGTGCCAGCAGCCAAGAAGTAGGGAATTCACCCCTCCACTTT
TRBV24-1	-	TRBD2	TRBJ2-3	CATSNGGADTQYF	TGTGCCACCAGCAACGGGGGGGCGGATACGCAGTATTTT
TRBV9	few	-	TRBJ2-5	CASSVGMAQQETQYF	TGTGCCAGCAGCGTAGGAATGGCGCAACAAGAGACCCAGTACTTC
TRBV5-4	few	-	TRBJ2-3	CASSPDVAGTDTQYF	TGTGCCAGCAGCCCCGACGTAGCGGGCACAGATACGCAGTATTTT
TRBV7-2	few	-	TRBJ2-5	CASSRRRGRQETQYF	TGTGCCAGCAGCCGACGGCGGGGCAGGCAAGAGACCCAGTACTTC
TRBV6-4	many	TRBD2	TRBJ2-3	CASSEGLAGGPDTQYF	TGTGCCAGCAGTGAGGGACTAGCGGGGGGGCCAGATACGCAGTATTTT
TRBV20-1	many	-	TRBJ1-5	CSASDRSFSNQPQHF	TGCAGTGCTAGTGACAGGAGTTTTAGCAATCAGCCCCAGCATTTT